A selection of T cell receptor beta chains follows, all from one sample in a study of siplizumab effects on memory and regulatory T cells. Assay used: immunoSEQ multiplex PCR; TCRdb lists only in-frame clones, some missing. The repertoire holds roughly 50,000 clones, with over 75% as singletons. Material for sequencing was naive CD8+ T cells sorted from blood. The receptors derive from a human donor in good health. Both conserved end residues are part of each CDR3. Fields, in order: J gene, clone size, V gene, D gene, CDR3 DNA, CDR3 protein. D genes are given only for firm matches. Clone size is shown for a subset of rows, as once, few, many or a class of expanded clone.

>TRBJ1-2|.|TRBV5-6|.
TGTGCCAGCAGCTTAAGTAATCGCAGGACATACGGGGGCTACACCTTC
CASSLSNRRTYGGYTF
>TRBJ1-1|.|TRBV27|.
TGTGCCAGCACCCCGGGAATTCTGAACACTGAAGCTTTCTTT
CASTPGILNTEAFF
>TRBJ2-5|.|TRBV7-9|TRBD1
TGTGCCAGCAGCTTATTCGGCAGGACAGGGGCGCAAGAGACCCAGTACTTC
CASSLFGRTGAQETQYF
>TRBJ2-7|.|TRBV6-5|.
TGTGCCAGCAGTTACTCGTCACGTTCTTCCTACGAGCAGTACTTC
CASSYSSRSSYEQYF
>TRBJ1-5|.|TRBV19|.
TGTGCCAGTAGTTTCGCGGGGTATAGCAATCAGCCCCAGCATTTT
CASSFAGYSNQPQHF
>TRBJ2-5|.|TRBV20-1|.
TGCAGTGCGCGGGAAGAGACCCAGTACTTC
CSAREETQYF
>TRBJ2-7|.|TRBV5-1|TRBD1
TGCGCCAGCAGCTTACGATGGGAAGACAGGGGGCGAAGTGAGCAGTACTTC
CASSLRWEDRGRSEQYF
>TRBJ1-4|.|TRBV19|.
TGTGCCAGTAGTGCCCCCCGGGGCGCGGAGGAAAAACTGTTTTTT
CASSAPRGAEEKLFF
>TRBJ2-1|.|TRBV7-8|.
TGTGCCAGCAGCTTAAAGCCTTCGGGCAATGAGCAGTTCTTC
CASSLKPSGNEQFF
>TRBJ2-5|.|TRBV11-2|.
TGTGCCAGCAGCTTAGTCTGGGGCAGCCAAGAGACCCAGTACTTC
CASSLVWGSQETQYF
>TRBJ1-6|.|TRBV11-2|TRBD1
TGTGCCAGCAGCCGGACCGGGACAGGGTTCGAGCCCCTCCACTTT
CASSRTGTGFEPLHF
>TRBJ1-1|.|TRBV7-8|.
TGTGCCAGCAGCTCCCCACCCCAGCAGATTTTGAACACTGAAGCTTTCTTT
CASSSPPQQILNTEAFF
>TRBJ1-2|.|TRBV19|.
TGTGCCAGTAGTATGGGCGGTCAAACCCTCTATGGCTACACCTTC
CASSMGGQTLYGYTF
>TRBJ2-7|.|TRBV2|.
TGTGCCAGCAGGGAAGTCGTCGGGTACAGCGAGCAGTACTTC
CASREVVGYSEQYF
>TRBJ2-7|.|TRBV19|TRBD1
TGTGCCAGTAGTTTCACGGGACAGGCCACCTACGAGCAGTACTTC
CASSFTGQATYEQYF
>TRBJ2-7|.|TRBV5-1|.
TGCGCCAGCAGCTTTGGACCCGCAGGAACCTACGAGCAGTACTTC
CASSFGPAGTYEQYF
>TRBJ2-1|.|TRBV15|.
TGTGCCACCAGCTCCTCCAGGGATGAGCAGTTCTTC
CATSSSRDEQFF
>TRBJ2-7|.|TRBV7-9|TRBD1
TGTGCCAGCAGCCCATCCGGACAGGCCCCGTACGAGCAGTACTTC
CASSPSGQAPYEQYF
>TRBJ2-1|.|TRBV27|TRBD1
TGTGCCAGCAGTTGGGACAGTGCCTACAATGAGCAGTTCTTC
CASSWDSAYNEQFF
>TRBJ1-2|.|TRBV29-1|TRBD1
TGCAGCGTCCGGGACAGGGAGTATGGCTACACCTTC
CSVRDREYGYTF
>TRBJ1-1|.|TRBV21-1|.
TGTGCCAGCAGCAGAGAGTTCCTCCCAACGGAAGCTTTCTTT
CASSREFLPTEAFF
>TRBJ1-1|.|TRBV7-9|.
TGTGCCAGCAGCCCCGGGACGAACACTGAAGCTTTCTTT
CASSPGTNTEAFF
>TRBJ2-1|.|TRBV2|.
TGTGCCAGCAGTGAAGTGATGACTGACTACAATGAGCAGTTCTTC
CASSEVMTDYNEQFF
>TRBJ2-3|once|TRBV9|TRBD2
TGTGCCAGCAGTGTCCTCTGGACCGGGGGGACAGATACGCAGTATTTT
CASSVLWTGGTDTQYF
>TRBJ2-7|.|TRBV5-1|.
TGCGCCAGCAGCATTGGTACCGCCTACGAGCAGTACTTC
CASSIGTAYEQYF
>TRBJ1-5|.|TRBV5-5|TRBD1
TGTGCCAGCAGCACGGGACAGAATAGCAATCAGCCCCAGCATTTT
CASSTGQNSNQPQHF
>TRBJ2-7|.|TRBV4-1|.
TGCGCCAGCAGCCGGATGAGTGACAGTAGCTCCTACGAGCAGTACTTC
CASSRMSDSSSYEQYF
>TRBJ1-1|.|TRBV5-8|.
TGTGCCAGCAGCTTGCTATCGCCAGTCACTGAAGCTTTCTTT
CASSLLSPVTEAFF
>TRBJ1-1|.|TRBV7-2|.
TGTGCCAGCAGCTTGGGTACTGAAGCTTTCTTT
CASSLGTEAFF
>TRBJ1-1|.|TRBV7-6|.
TGTGCCAGCAGGTCACGGGGGGACACTGAAGCTTTCTTT
CASRSRGDTEAFF
>TRBJ2-7|once|TRBV7-9|TRBD1
TGTGCCAGCAGCTTAGCGCTCGGTTTAGGGACAGGGCTATACGAGCAGTACTTC
CASSLALGLGTGLYEQYF
>TRBJ2-2|once|TRBV27|.
TGTGCCAGCAGTTTATCATTCGGGGAGCTGTTTTTT
CASSLSFGELFF
>TRBJ1-3|.|TRBV4-1|.
TGCGCCAGCAGCCACGAGGACACGTTTGGAAACACCATATATTTT
CASSHEDTFGNTIYF
>TRBJ1-5|.|TRBV5-6|.
TGTGCCAGCAGCAAGGAAGGTTATAGCAATCAGCCCCAGCATTTT
CASSKEGYSNQPQHF
>TRBJ2-7|once|TRBV7-8|.
TGTGCCAGCAGCCCAGGCCCCCCTCCAACCTACGAGCAGTACTTC
CASSPGPPPTYEQYF
>TRBJ1-1|.|TRBV28|.
TGTGCCAGCAGTTTAGGCAGGGATACTGAAGCTTTCTTT
CASSLGRDTEAFF
>TRBJ1-2|.|TRBV5-6|.
TGTGCCAGCAGCTTGGCGGCAGCAGCTAACTATGGCTACACCTTC
CASSLAAAANYGYTF
>TRBJ2-7|.|TRBV11-2|.
TGTGCCAGCAGCTTAGCGGGGACTTGGCCCTACGAGCAGTACTTC
CASSLAGTWPYEQYF
>TRBJ1-3|.|TRBV6-5|TRBD1
TGTGCCAGCAGTTACACAGGGGGCCCTGGAAACACCATATATTTT
CASSYTGGPGNTIYF
>TRBJ2-7|few|TRBV27|TRBD2
TGTGCCAGCAGTTTAAGGCTTAGCGGGTACGAGCAGTACTTC
CASSLRLSGYEQYF
>TRBJ2-3|.|TRBV7-9|TRBD2
TGTGCCAGCAGCTTTACAGCTATCCCGACTAGCGGAGCCTTTGATACGCAGTATTTT
CASSFTAIPTSGAFDTQYF
>TRBJ2-1|.|TRBV27|TRBD1
TGTGCCAGCAGTTGGGGACAGCCAAGCAATGAGCAGTTCTTC
CASSWGQPSNEQFF